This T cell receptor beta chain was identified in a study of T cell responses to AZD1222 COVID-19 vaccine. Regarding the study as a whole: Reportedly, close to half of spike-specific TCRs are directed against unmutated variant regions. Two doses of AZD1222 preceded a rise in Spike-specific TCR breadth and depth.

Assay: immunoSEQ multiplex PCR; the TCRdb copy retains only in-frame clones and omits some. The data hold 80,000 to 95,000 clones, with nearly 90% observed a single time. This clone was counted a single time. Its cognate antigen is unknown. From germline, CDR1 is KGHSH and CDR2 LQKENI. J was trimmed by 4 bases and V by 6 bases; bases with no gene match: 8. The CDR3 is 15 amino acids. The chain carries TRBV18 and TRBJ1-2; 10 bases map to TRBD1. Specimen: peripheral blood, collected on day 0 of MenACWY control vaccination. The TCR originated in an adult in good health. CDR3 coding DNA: TGTGCCAGCTCCTACGGGACAGGGGACGTCTATGGCTACACCTTC. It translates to CASSYGTGDVYGYTF.